The source of this T cell receptor (beta chain) is a study of cytomegalovirus exposure and HLA in healthy donors. Study-wide context: Out of 150 million to 200 million T cells, an earlier analysis found 117 million unique TCR beta sequences in total. Study conclusions and caveats: Compared with the approximately 700-donor mean, an Asian-associated ancestry cluster reportedly had fewer N-insertions, according to a later analysis. Sequencing likely generated an artifact that appeared as a cluster of highly shared sequence variants.

For this clone: Its cognate antigen is unknown.

This PCR relied on a set of 60 Vbeta primers and 13 Jbeta primers. Per the study methods: In a later analysis, the count reached some 88 million unique TCR beta chains, with 9 million to 11 million shared. This table comes from immunoSEQ multiplex PCR, and its TCRdb copy is limited to in-frame clones, with some not included. That table gives V, J and clone size, and the DNA gave D and trimming. The sample contains 150,000 to 200,000 clones, around 85% of which appear only once. Per germline, CDR1 SEHNR and CDR2 FQNEAQ (reference sequence). There are 16 residues in the CDR3. Between the trimmed V and J ends, which lost 7 bases and 7 bases, there was a span of 25 bases.

This TCR came from a man over 45 in good health and CMV-seronegative. The chain has TRBV7-9 and TRBJ1-2; possible D gene TRBD1, 6 bases. Sequenced sample: PBMCs. The CDR3 here is CASIPPTQGRASGYTF. Written as DNA, the CDR3 is TGTGCCAGCATCCCCCCAACCCAGGGGAGAGCGTCTGGCTACACCTTC.